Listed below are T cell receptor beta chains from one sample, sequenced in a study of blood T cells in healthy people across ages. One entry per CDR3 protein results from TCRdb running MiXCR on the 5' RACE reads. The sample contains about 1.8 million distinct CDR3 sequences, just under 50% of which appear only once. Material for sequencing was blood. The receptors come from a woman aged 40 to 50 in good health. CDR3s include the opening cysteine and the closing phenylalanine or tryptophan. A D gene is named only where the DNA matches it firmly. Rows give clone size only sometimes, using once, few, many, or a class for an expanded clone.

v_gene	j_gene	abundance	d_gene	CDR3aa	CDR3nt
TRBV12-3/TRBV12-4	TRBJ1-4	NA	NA	CASTTGPRGEKLFF	TGTGCCAGCACCACCGGACCTCGCGGTGAAAAACTGTTTTTT
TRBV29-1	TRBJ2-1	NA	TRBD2	CSVEGPAGVLNEQFF	TGCAGCGTTGAAGGCCCAGCGGGGGTGCTCAATGAGCAGTTCTTC
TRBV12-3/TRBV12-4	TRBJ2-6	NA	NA	CASTPFTDPRGFSGANVLTF	TGTGCCAGCACCCCTTTTACGGACCCCAGGGGATTCTCTGGGGCCAACGTCCTGACTTTC
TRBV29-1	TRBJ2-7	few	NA	CSVPYEPFYEQYF	TGCAGCGTTCCGTACGAACCCTTCTACGAGCAGTACTTC
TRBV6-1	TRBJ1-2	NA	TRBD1	CASRKAGTEYGYTF	TGTGCCAGCAGAAAAGCCGGGACAGAATATGGCTACACCTTC
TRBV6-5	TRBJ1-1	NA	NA	CASSYSTVTVMNTEAFF	TGTGCCAGCAGCTATTCGACAGTTACGGTTATGAACACTGAAGCTTTCTTT
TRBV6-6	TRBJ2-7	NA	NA	CASSTGPLSSYEQYF	TGTGCCAGCAGTACGGGACCGTTGTCCTCCTACGAGCAGTACTTC
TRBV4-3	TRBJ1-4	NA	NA	CASSQDAGMYEKLFF	TGCGCCAGCAGCCAAGATGCAGGGATGTATGAAAAACTGTTTTTT
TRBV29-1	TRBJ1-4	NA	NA	CSVETGGEKLFF	TGCAGCGTTGAAACGGGTGGGGAAAAACTGTTTTTT
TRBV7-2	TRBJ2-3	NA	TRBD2	CASSSLGRGSTDTQYF	TGTGCCAGCAGCTCGCTGGGGCGGGGGAGCACAGATACGCAGTATTTT
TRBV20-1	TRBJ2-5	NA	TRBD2	CSVQLAGGRETQYF	TGCAGTGTGCAACTAGCGGGGGGGCGGGAGACCCAGTACTTC
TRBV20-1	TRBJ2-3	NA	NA	CSARPLTGTQYF	TGCAGTGCTAGACCCTTAACGGGGACTCAGTATTTT
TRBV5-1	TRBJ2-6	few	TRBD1	CASSQGQLSGANVLTF	TGCGCCAGCAGCCAGGGACAGCTCTCTGGGGCCAACGTCCTGACTTTC
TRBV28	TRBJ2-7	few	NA	CASSSSQGIHEQYF	TGTGCCAGCAGTTCCTCACAGGGAATCCACGAGCAGTACTTC
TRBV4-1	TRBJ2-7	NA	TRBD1	CASSQGTGREQYF	TGCGCCAGCAGCCAAGGGACAGGGAGAGAGCAGTACTTC
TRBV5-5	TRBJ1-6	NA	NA	CASSLLGRNNSPLHF	TGTGCCAGCAGCTTACTGGGGAGGAATAATTCACCCCTCCACTTT
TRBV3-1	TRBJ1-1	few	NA	CASSQGFTEAFF	TGTGCCAGCAGCCAAGGCTTCACTGAAGCTTTCTTT
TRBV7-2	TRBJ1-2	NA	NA	CASSLAHGYTF	TGTGCCAGCAGCTTAGCACATGGCTACACCTTC
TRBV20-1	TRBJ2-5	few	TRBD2	CSARERGGRETQYF	TGCAGTGCTAGAGAGCGGGGGGGCAGGGAGACCCAGTACTTC
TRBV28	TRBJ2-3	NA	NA	CASSDTGPPDTQYF	TGTGCCAGCAGTGATACGGGACCGCCAGATACGCAGTATTTT
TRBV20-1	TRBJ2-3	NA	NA	CSPRDGLRGLSDTQYF	TGCAGTCCTAGAGATGGTTTAAGAGGATTGAGTGATACGCAGTATTTT
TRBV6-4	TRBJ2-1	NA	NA	CASSPGGVLNEQFF	TGTGCCAGCAGTCCAGGGGGGGTTCTCAATGAGCAGTTCTTC
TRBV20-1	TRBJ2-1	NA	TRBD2	CRTTGTRGDNEQFF	TGCAGGACTACCGGGACTAGGGGCGACAATGAGCAGTTCTTC
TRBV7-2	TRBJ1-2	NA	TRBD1	CASSPRTGLGGVYGYTF	TGTGCCAGCAGCCCCAGGACAGGGCTGGGTGGCGTATATGGCTACACCTTC
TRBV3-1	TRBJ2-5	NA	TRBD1	CASSQGGTGIQYF	TGTGCCAGCAGCCAAGGGGGGACAGGGATCCAGTACTTC
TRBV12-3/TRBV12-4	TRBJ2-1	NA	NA	CASSTGAFKQFF	TGTGCCAGCAGCACCGGGGCGTTTAAGCAGTTCTTC
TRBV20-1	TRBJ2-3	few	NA	CSARPAASTDTQYF	TGCAGTGCCAGGCCGGCGGCTAGCACAGATACGCAGTATTTT
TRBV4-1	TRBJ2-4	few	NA	CASSQPLEPQYF	TGCGCCAGCAGCCAGCCTCTAGAACCCCAGTACTTC
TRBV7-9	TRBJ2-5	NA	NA	CVSSLGVGGQETQYF	TGTGTCAGCAGCTTAGGGGTGGGGGGCCAAGAGACCCAGTACTTC
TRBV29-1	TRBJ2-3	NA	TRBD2	CSGSSGRFTDTQYF	TGCAGCGGCTCTAGCGGACGGTTCACAGATACGCAGTATTTT
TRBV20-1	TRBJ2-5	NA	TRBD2	CSARDGGTSGGLETQYF	TGCAGTGCTAGAGACGGGGGGACTAGCGGGGGGTTGGAGACCCAGTACTTC
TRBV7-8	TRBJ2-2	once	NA	CASSQGTGNTGELFF	TGTGCCAGCAGCCAGGGGACGGGAAACACCGGGGAGCTGTTTTTT
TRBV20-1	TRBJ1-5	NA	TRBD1	CSARDDRGHQPQHF	TGCAGTGCTAGAGATGACAGGGGGCATCAGCCCCAGCATTTT
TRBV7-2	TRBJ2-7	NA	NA	CASSSQTAFYEQYF	TGTGCCAGCAGTTCACAGACAGCGTTCTACGAGCAGTACTTC
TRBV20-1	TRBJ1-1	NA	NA	CSARGRGKNTEAFF	TGCAGTGCTAGAGGGAGAGGCAAGAACACTGAAGCTTTCTTT
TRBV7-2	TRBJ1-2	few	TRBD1	CASSLEGRGLGYTF	TGTGCCAGCAGCTTAGAGGGCAGGGGGCTCGGCTACACCTTC
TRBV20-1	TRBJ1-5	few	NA	CSARIPGWNQPQHF	TGCAGTGCAAGAATCCCCGGGTGGAATCAGCCCCAGCATTTT
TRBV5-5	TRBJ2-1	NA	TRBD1	CASSLRGQGNNEQFF	TGTGCCAGCAGCTTGCGGGGACAGGGTAACAATGAGCAGTTCTTC
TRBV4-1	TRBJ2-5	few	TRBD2	CASSQAASGQETQYF	TGCGCCAGCAGCCAAGCGGCTAGCGGGCAGGAGACCCAGTACTTC
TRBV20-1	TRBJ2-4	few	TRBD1	CSAWDSAKNIQYF	TGCAGTGCCTGGGACAGCGCCAAAAACATTCAGTACTTC
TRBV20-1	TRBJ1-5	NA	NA	CSASQTASNQPQHF	TGCAGTGCTAGCCAAACAGCTAGCAATCAGCCCCAGCATTTT
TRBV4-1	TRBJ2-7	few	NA	CASSQDSAGVSYEQYF	TGCGCCAGCAGCCAAGATAGCGCCGGCGTCTCCTACGAGCAGTACTTC
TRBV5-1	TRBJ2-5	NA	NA	CASSLLEQETQYF	TGCGCCAGCAGCTTGCTTGAACAAGAGACCCAGTACTTC
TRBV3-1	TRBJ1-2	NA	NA	CASRTGVSGYTF	TGTGCCAGCAGGACGGGGGTCTCGGGCTACACCTTC
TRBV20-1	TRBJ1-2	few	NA	CSAPMPTAYGYTF	TGCAGTGCCCCAATGCCCACTGCCTATGGCTACACCTTC
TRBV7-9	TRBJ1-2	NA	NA	CASSLQVGEAYGYTF	TGTGCCAGCAGCTTACAGGTGGGGGAAGCCTATGGCTACACCTTC
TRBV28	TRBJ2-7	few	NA	CASSRTPPPFSYEQYF	TGTGCCAGCAGCCGCACTCCTCCTCCATTCTCCTACGAGCAGTACTTC
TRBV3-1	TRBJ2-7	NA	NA	CASSYTGGGNEQYF	TGTGCCAGCAGCTACACAGGGGGGGGCAACGAGCAGTACTTC
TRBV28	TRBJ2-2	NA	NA	CASSLVRANTGELFF	TGTGCCAGCAGTTTGGTTAGGGCGAACACCGGGGAGCTGTTTTTT
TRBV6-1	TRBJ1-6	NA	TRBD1	CASNRQGPNSPLHF	TGTGCCAGCAACAGACAGGGTCCAAACTCACCCCTCCACTTT
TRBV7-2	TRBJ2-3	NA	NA	CASSPGGFSTDTQYF	TGTGCCAGCTCCCCTGGGGGATTTAGCACAGATACGCAGTATTTT
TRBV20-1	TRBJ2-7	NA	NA	CSARYLGNEQYF	TGCAGTGCTAGGTATTTGGGGAACGAGCAGTACTTC